Listed here are 6 T cell receptor beta chains from one sample, sequenced in a study of CD8+ T cells in alopecia areata. Regarding treatment: oral pan-JAK inhibitor, 5-10 mg twice daily. Sequencing used cDNA as its template, made by extracting RNA and reverse transcribing it. The repertoire was sequenced with immunoSEQ multiplex PCR; TCRdb's copy has only in-frame clones and lacks some. Of some 120,000 clones in the sample, 61% were seen once. Sequenced material: CD4+ T cells sorted from blood, taken at week 4, from a patient treated with tofacitinib. The origin of the receptors is a human donor with alopecia areata.

The chain is built from TRBV10-3 and TRBJ2-5; 7 nucleotides match TRBD1. Germline CDR1 is ENHRY and CDR2 is SYGVKD. V lost 3 bases to trimming and J lost 4 bases; unmatched junction nucleotides: 2. The length of the CDR3 is 13 residues. The CDR3 DNA follows: TGTGCCATCAGTGAAAGGGGGCTAGAGACCCAGTACTTC. The encoded protein is CAISERGLETQYF.

CDR3 sequence (DNA): TGCAGCGTCGGAAATGAGCGGGGGGGCTCAGATACGCAGTATTTT. Translating it yields CSVGNERGGSDTQYF. J is TRBJ2-3 and V is TRBV29-1, with TRBD2 identical over 10 bases. Germline CDR1 and CDR2: SQVTM and ANQGSEA. The CDR3 is made up of 15 amino acids. V was clipped by 6 bases and J by 4 bases; unmatched bases: 10.

The rearrangement uses TRBV15 and TRBJ2-5; 7 nucleotides align to TRBD1. J was trimmed by 3 bases and V by 7 bases; bases with no gene match: 5. Germline V lookup: CDR1 LNHNV, CDR2 YYDKDF (reference sequence). This CDR3 spans 13 amino acids. The CDR3 region is CATTRDREETQYF. CDR3 DNA sequence: TGTGCCACCACTAGAGACAGGGAAGAGACCCAGTACTTC.

This chain joins TRBV20-1 and TRBJ2-5; the D is unclear. With 7 bases removed from V and 5 bases from J, the gap between germline ends came to 8 bases. Germline values: CDR1 DFQATT, CDR2 SNEGSKA (reference sequence). The CDR3 loop spans 10 amino acids. This CDR3 is CSGSAETQYF. The CDR3 DNA is TGCAGTGGGTCCGCGGAGACCCAGTACTTC.

J is TRBJ1-2 and V is TRBV6-6; 11 bases agree with TRBD1. The CDR3 runs 14 residues. J gave up 8 bases and V 6 bases, and 8 bases lay outside the gene matches. CDR1 and CDR2 (germline): MNHNY, SVGAGI (reference sequence). The CDR3 DNA sequence: TGTGCCAGCAGCCCCGGACAGGGGGCAGGGGGCTACACCTTC. This gives the protein CASSPGQGAGGYTF.

V is TRBV29-1 and J is TRBJ2-1, with a possible D match to TRBD2 (7 bases). There are 14 residues in the CDR3. CDR1 and CDR2 (germline): SQVTM, ANQGSEA. Between the trimmed V and J ends, which lost 7 bases and 9 bases, there was a span of 22 bases. The CDR3 bases are TGCAGCGGTCGACGGGGGGCAAACGTGGGTGAGCAGTTCTTC. Residues: CSGRRGANVGEQFF.